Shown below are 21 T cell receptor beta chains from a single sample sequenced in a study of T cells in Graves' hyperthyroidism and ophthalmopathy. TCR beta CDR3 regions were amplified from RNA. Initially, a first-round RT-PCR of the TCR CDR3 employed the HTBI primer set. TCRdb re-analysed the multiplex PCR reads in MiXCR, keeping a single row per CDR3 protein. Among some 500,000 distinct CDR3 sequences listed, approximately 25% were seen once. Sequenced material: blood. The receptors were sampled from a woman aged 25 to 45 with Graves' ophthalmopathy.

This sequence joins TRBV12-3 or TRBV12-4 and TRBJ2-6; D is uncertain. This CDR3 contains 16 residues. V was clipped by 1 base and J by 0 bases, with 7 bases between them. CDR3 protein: CASSLGRSSGANVLTF. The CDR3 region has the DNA TGTGCCAGCAGTTTAGGACGGTCCTCTGGGGCCAACGTCCTGACTTTC.

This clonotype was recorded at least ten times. The CDR3 loop is CASRDRGEDQPQHF. As DNA, the CDR3 is TGTGCCAGCAGGGACAGGGGAGAGGATCAGCCCCAGCATTTT. The genes are TRBV6-1 and TRBJ1-5, with 9 bases aligning to TRBD1. This CDR3 spans 14 amino acids. Germline V CDR1 and CDR2: MNHNS, SASEGT. V gave up 6 bases and J gave up 5 bases; unmatched junction bases: 5.

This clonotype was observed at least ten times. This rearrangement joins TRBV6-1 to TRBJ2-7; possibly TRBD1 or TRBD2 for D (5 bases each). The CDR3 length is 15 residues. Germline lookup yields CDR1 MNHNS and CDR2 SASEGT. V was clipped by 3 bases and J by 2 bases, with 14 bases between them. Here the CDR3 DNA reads TGTGCCAGCAGTGAGGGACGGTACCCTACCTACGAGCAGTACTTC. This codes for CASSEGRYPTYEQYF.

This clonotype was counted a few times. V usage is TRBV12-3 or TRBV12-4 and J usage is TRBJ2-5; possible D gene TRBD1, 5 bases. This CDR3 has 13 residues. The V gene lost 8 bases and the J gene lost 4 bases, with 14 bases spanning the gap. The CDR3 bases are TGTGCCAGCGCGACAGTATGGGGAGAGACCCAGTACTTC. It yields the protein CASATVWGETQYF.

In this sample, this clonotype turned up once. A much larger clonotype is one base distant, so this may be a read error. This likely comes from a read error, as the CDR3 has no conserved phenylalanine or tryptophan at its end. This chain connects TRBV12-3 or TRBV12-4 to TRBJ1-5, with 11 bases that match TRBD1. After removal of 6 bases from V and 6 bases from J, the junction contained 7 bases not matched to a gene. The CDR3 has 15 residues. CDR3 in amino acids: CASSNLGTGGQPQHS. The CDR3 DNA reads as TGTGCCAGCAGCAACCTAGGGACAGGGGGTCAGCCCCAGCATTCT.

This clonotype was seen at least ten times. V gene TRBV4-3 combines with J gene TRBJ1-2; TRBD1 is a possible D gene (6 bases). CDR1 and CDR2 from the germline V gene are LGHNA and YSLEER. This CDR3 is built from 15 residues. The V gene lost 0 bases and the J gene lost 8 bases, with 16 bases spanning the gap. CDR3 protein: CASSQEDRPQGGYTF. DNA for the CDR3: TGCGCCAGCAGCCAAGAAGACAGGCCCCAGGGCGGCTACACCTTC.

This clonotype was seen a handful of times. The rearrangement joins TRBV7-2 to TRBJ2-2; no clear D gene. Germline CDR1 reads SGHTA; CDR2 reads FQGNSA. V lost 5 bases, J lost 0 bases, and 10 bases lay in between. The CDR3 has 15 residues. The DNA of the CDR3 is TGTGCCAGCAGCCCGGACGGTACGAACACCGGGGAGCTGTTTTTT. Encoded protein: CASSPDGTNTGELFF.

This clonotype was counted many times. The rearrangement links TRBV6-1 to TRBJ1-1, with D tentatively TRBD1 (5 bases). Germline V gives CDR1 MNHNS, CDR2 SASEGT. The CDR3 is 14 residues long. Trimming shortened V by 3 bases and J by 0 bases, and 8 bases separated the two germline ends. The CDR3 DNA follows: TGTGCCAGCAGTGATCAGGGACTGAACACTGAAGCTTTCTTT. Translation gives CASSDQGLNTEAFF.

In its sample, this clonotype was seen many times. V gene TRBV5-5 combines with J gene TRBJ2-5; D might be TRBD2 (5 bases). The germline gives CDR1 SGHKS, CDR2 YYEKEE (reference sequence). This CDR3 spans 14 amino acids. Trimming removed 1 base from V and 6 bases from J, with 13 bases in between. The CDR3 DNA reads TGTGCCAGCAGCTTGATGGCTAGCTCTCAGACCCAGTACTTC. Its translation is CASSLMASSQTQYF.

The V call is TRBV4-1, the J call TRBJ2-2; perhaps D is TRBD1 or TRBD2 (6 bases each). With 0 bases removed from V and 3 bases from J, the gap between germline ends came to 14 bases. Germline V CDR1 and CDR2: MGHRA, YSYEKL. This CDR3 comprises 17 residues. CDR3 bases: TGCGCCAGCAGCCAAGATTCCGGGGGCGGGTACACCGGGGAGCTGTTTTTT. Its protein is CASSQDSGGGYTGELFF.

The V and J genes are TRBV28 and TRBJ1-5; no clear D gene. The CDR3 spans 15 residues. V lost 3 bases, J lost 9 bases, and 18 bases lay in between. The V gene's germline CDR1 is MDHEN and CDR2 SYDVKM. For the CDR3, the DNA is TGTGCCAGCAGTTTCCCCATGGGCCGAGACGTGCCCCAGCATTTT. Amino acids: CASSFPMGRDVPQHF.

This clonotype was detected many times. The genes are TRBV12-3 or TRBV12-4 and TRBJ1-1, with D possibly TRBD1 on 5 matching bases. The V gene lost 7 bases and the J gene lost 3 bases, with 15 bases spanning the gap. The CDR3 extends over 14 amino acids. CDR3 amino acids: CASNSLAGDTEAFF. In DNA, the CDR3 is TGTGCCAGCAACAGCCTGGCGGGGGACACTGAAGCTTTCTTT.

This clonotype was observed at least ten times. CDR3 region: CATSIPSGMNEQYF. The CDR3 nucleotides read TGTGCCACCAGCATCCCTAGCGGTATGAACGAGCAGTACTTC. This chain uses TRBV15 with TRBJ2-7; 7 bases fit TRBD2. CDR1 is LNHNV, CDR2 YYDKDF, per germline (reference sequence). CDR3 length equals 14 residues. The junction had 8 bases not matched to a gene; V was cut back by 4 bases and J by 5 bases.

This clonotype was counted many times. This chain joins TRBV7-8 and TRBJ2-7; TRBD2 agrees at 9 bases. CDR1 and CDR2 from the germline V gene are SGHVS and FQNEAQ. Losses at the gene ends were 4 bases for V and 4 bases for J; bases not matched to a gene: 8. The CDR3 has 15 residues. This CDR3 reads CASSSPGLAWYEQYF. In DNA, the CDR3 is TGTGCCAGCAGCTCCCCGGGACTAGCCTGGTACGAGCAGTACTTC. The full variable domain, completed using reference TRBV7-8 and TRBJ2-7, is GAGVSQSPRYKVAKRGQDVALRCDPISGHVSLFWYQQALGQGPEFLTYFQNEAQLDKSGLPSDRFFAERPEGSVSTLKIQRTQQEDSAVYLCASSSPGLAWYEQYFGPGTRLTVT.

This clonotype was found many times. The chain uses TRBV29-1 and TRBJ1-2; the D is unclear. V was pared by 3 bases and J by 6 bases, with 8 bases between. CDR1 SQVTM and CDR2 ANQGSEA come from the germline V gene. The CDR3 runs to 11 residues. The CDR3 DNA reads TGCAGCGTTGACTGGGGTCATGGCTACACCTTC. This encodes CSVDWGHGYTF.

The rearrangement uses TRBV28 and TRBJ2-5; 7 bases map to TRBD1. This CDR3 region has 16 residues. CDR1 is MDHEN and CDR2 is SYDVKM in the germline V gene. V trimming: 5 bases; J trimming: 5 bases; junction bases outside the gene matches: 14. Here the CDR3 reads CASSRTTGKPWETQYF. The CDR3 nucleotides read TGTGCCAGCAGTCGGACGACAGGGAAGCCCTGGGAGACCCAGTACTTC.

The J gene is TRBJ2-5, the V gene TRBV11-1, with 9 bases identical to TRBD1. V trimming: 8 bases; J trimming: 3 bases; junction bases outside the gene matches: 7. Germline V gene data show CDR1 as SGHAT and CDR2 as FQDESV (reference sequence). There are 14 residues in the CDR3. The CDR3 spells CASPGDRAKETQYF. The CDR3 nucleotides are TGTGCCAGCCCCGGGGACAGGGCTAAAGAGACCCAGTACTTC.

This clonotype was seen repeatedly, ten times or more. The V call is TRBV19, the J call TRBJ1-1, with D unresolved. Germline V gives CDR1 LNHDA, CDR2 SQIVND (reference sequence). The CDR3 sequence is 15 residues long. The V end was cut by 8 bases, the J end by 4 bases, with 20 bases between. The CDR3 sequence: CASSWDGQVTTEAFF. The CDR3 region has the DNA TGTGCCAGTTCCTGGGATGGGCAGGTGACCACTGAAGCTTTCTTT.

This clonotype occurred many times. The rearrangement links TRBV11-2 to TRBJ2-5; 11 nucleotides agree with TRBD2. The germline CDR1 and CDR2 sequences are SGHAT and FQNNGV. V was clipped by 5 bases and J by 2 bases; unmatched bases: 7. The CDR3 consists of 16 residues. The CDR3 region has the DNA TGTGCCAGCAGCCGAGGCCTAGCGGGGGGTCAAGAGACCCAGTACTTC. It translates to CASSRGLAGGQETQYF.

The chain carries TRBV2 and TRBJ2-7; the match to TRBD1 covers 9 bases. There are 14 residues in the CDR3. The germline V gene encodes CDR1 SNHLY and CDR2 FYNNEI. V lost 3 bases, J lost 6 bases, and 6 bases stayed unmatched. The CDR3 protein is CASSDRTGVGEQYF. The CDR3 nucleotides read TGTGCCAGCAGTGACCGGACAGGGGTGGGCGAGCAGTACTTC.

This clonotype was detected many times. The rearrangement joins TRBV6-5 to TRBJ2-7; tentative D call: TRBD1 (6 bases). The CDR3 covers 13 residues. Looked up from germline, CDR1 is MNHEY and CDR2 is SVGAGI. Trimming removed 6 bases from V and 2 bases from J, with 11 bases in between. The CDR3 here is CASRFKGAYEQYF. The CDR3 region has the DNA TGTGCCAGCAGGTTTAAGGGGGCCTACGAGCAGTACTTC.